This T cell receptor (beta chain) appears in the sequencing data of a study of healthy donors' naive CD4 and CD8 T cells. From germline, CDR1 is MNHEY and CDR2 SMNVEV (reference sequence). Trimming at V came to 1 base and at J to 4 bases, leaving 6 bases not matched to a gene. This CDR3 has 18 residues. Each TCR library used around 540 ng of total RNA and a linear amplification protocol. TCRdb processed the reads anew with MiXCR; each CDR3 protein has one entry. The sample holds 150,000 to 200,000 distinct CDR3 sequences, about 70% seen once. Sequences were obtained from naive CD4+ and CD8+ T cells sorted from blood, pooled from several donors. The sequence derives from a pool of human donors in good health; the sample pools cells from several healthy donors. V gene TRBV27 combines with J gene TRBJ2-3, with TRBD2 matching 15 bases. For the CDR3, the DNA is TGTGCCAGCAGTTTATTGGGGACTAGCGGGAGGCCCCCAGATACGCAGTATTTT. Translation: CASSLLGTSGRPPDTQYF.